Listed here is a single T cell receptor (beta chain). Its recognized antigen is unknown. No base qualities exist here, and no much larger clone lies one base off it. TCRbeta CDR3 regions were amplified from genomic DNA by means of the immunoSEQ Assay, a bias-controlled multiplex PCR. As for how the authors treated the data: Nucleated cell counts per sample were estimated from amplification of reference gene primers within the assay. To quantify the absolute abundance of each unique TCRbeta CDR3 rearrangement, sequence reads were collapsed and filtered. For each sample, productive Simpson clonality was calculated by taking the square root of Simpson's diversity index across productive rearrangements. TCRdb provides this immuneACCESS table in a form limited to in-frame rearrangements. Some clones are lacking; in checked studies, under half of them reflect an unresolved V gene, and why the rest are absent is not known. Clone size and the V and J calls come from that table; the DNA yielded D and trimming. Across this sample there are more than 95,000 clones, with less than 90% seen only once. Of the sample, about a quarter is held by the ten largest clones.

Whole blood was collected in K2EDTA tubes by collaborating institutions according to the institutions' own protocols. Collaborator samples were shipped for TCRbeta analysis as frozen whole blood, isolated PBMCs, or DNA extracted from either sample type. Relative to germline, V is 4 bases shorter and J is 7 bases shorter, with 20 bases between their ends. As encoded in the germline V gene, CDR1 is LGHNA while CDR2 is YSLEER. Reading from cysteine to phenylalanine, the CDR3 counts 16 amino acids. Just the 48-base CDR3 DNA is kept, in frame starting at base 1. The sample originates from a study of blood T cell repertoires in COVID-19 (dated by TCRdb to 2020 to 2022). About the study as a whole: The collaborator samples originated in the United States, Italy and Spain and spanned the acute and convalescent phases of COVID-19. The dataset comprised deeply sampled blood TCRbeta repertoires from subjects exposed to, actively infected with, or recovered from COVID-19. Where available, HLA class I and class II types were taken from metadata supplied by the sample provider and were not determined by assay-based typing. Samples came from the ongoing ImmuneRACE study (first 160 participants) plus 1,254 subjects from 6 global collaborators. The prospective study material was composed of cDNA or gDNA derived from T cells, B-cell-depleted T cells, or PBMCs. The repertoires were made available in a free public database intended to serve as a resource for research on the immune response to SARS-CoV-2. Sample metadata almost always included a de-identified subject ID, COVID-19 status, age in years and sex. General conclusions and limits of the study: How much clinical and demographic metadata was included differed by source and by participant, and the metadata was provided uncurated.

The receptor was derived from an elderly woman with acute or convalescent COVID-19. The chain is made from TRBV4-3 and TRBJ2-1, with TRBD1 as a weak D call on 6 bases. Source material: peripheral blood. CDR3 reads: CASSRGTPGRGNEQFF. The DNA is as follows: TGCGCCAGCAGCCGAGGGACACCGGGGAGAGGGAATGAGCAGTTCTTC.